This T cell receptor beta chain was recorded in a study of T cell changes during pregnancy in multiple sclerosis. Some clones are missing from TCRdb's copy, which holds only in-frame ones; the method was immunoSEQ multiplex PCR. Found here are 75,000 to 90,000 clones, about 89% of them singletons; the top ten hold roughly 4%. The TCR comes from a female donor in good health, serving as a control in a pregnancy study. Some clones in this sample may be carry-over from other donors' samples. Here the sequenced sample was PBMCs, taken in the first trimester of pregnancy.

The DNA of the CDR3 is TGTGCCAGCAGCTTAACTACGACAGGGGGCAATGAGCAGTTCTTC. Its translation: CASSLTTTGGNEQFF. The J gene is TRBJ2-1, the V gene TRBV5-4; 9 nucleotides agree with TRBD1. The CDR3 contains 15 residues. The V segment lost 2 bases and the J segment 6 bases; nucleotides outside the gene matches: 6. Looked up from germline, CDR1 is SGHNT and CDR2 is YYREEE (reference sequence).